These T cell receptor beta chains were read from a single sample in a study of shared clonotypes between healthy human individuals. The repertoire was sequenced with immunoSEQ multiplex PCR; TCRdb's copy has only in-frame clones and lacks some. The sample carries 950,000 to 1,200,000 clones, around 77% recorded once. Source material: memory CD4+ T cells from PBMCs. These TCRs come from a man younger than 35 in good health. Some clones in this sample may be carry-over from other donors' samples. CDR3s include the opening cysteine and the closing phenylalanine or tryptophan. D genes are given only for firm matches. Size values are once, few and many counts, or a class for expanded clones, and some rows have none.

clone size,D gene,V gene,J gene,CDR3 protein,CDR3 DNA
-,-,TRBV7-9,TRBJ1-3,CASSRVFSGNTIYF,TGTGCCAGCAGCCGGGTTTTCTCTGGAAACACCATATATTTT
few,-,TRBV11-1,TRBJ1-5,CASSRTDGPNQPQHF,TGTGCCAGCAGCCGAACCGACGGGCCGAATCAGCCCCAGCATTTT
-,-,TRBV19,TRBJ1-3,CATRLGGRLRSSGNTIYF,TGTGCCACCCGCCTGGGAGGCAGACTCCGAAGCTCTGGAAACACCATATATTTT
-,-,TRBV21-1,TRBJ1-5,CASSKGGQAFSNQPQHF,TGTGCCAGCAGCAAAGGGGGGCAGGCGTTTAGCAATCAGCCCCAGCATTTT
-,-,TRBV19,TRBJ1-2,CASRGGARGYTF,TGTGCCAGTCGGGGCGGGGCGAGAGGCTACACCTTC
-,TRBD2,TRBV27,TRBJ2-5,CASSSAGGVGTQYF,TGTGCCAGCAGTTCCGCGGGGGGCGTGGGGACCCAGTACTTC
-,-,TRBV15,TRBJ1-5,CATSKDRNQPQHF,TGTGCCACCAGCAAAGACAGAAATCAGCCCCAGCATTTT
once,TRBD1,TRBV30,TRBJ1-3,CAWSTGGAGNTIYF,TGTGCCTGGAGCACAGGGGGCGCAGGAAACACCATATATTTT
-,-,TRBV29-1,TRBJ2-1,CSVLRGGSAYNEQFF,TGCAGCGTCCTACGTGGGGGTTCTGCCTACAATGAGCAGTTCTTC
-,TRBD2,TRBV28,TRBJ2-1,CASRLAEGYNEQFF,TGTGCCAGCAGACTAGCGGAAGGGTATAATGAGCAGTTCTTC
few,TRBD1,TRBV29-1,TRBJ1-1,CSVSTGSNTEAFF,TGCAGCGTTTCGACAGGGTCGAACACTGAAGCTTTCTTT
few,-,TRBV7-2,TRBJ1-2,CASSLRGAPYGYTF,TGTGCCAGCAGCTTAAGGGGGGCCCCATACGGCTACACCTTC
-,TRBD1,TRBV19,TRBJ2-1,CASRRTGASSYNEQFF,TGTGCCAGTCGGCGGACAGGGGCCAGCTCCTACAATGAGCAGTTCTTC
-,-,TRBV5-5,TRBJ2-7,CASSLRRGYEQYF,TGTGCCAGCAGCTTGAGGAGGGGATACGAGCAGTACTTC
-,-,TRBV2,TRBJ2-7,CASSGLFSYEQYF,TGTGCCAGCAGTGGGCTCTTTTCCTACGAGCAGTACTTC
-,-,TRBV7-3,TRBJ2-3,CASSQGADTQYF,TGTGCCAGCAGTCAAGGAGCAGATACGCAGTATTTT
-,-,TRBV29-1,TRBJ2-1,CSVEGSADSYNEQFF,TGCAGCGTTGAAGGTTCGGCGGATTCCTACAATGAGCAGTTCTTC
many,TRBD1,TRBV11-1,TRBJ2-2,CASSRDRVNTGELFF,TGTGCCAGCAGTCGGGACAGGGTAAACACCGGGGAGCTGTTTTTT
few,TRBD2,TRBV19,TRBJ2-1,CASSTLAGFSYNEQFF,TGTGCCAGTAGTACCCTAGCGGGATTCTCCTACAATGAGCAGTTCTTC
-,-,TRBV28,TRBJ1-2,CASSAYGYKEGGAGYTF,TGTGCCAGCAGCGCGTACGGTTACAAAGAGGGGGGTGCTGGCTACACCTTC
-,-,TRBV6-1,TRBJ1-5,CASSQGANQPQHF,TGTGCCAGCAGTCAGGGAGCGAATCAGCCCCAGCATTTT
-,TRBD1,TRBV18,TRBJ1-1,CASSGQASNTEAFF,TGTGCCAGCTCTGGACAGGCGTCGAACACTGAAGCTTTCTTT
-,-,TRBV29-1,TRBJ2-7,CSVGGTRHYEQYF,TGCAGCGTTGGGGGTACTAGACACTACGAGCAGTACTTC
-,-,TRBV6-1,TRBJ1-1,CASSLLGGGRTEAFF,TGTGCCAGCAGTCTACTTGGGGGGGGGAGGACTGAAGCTTTCTTT
-,-,TRBV4-2,TRBJ1-5,CASSQGAAGGGQPQHF,TGTGCCAGCAGCCAAGGGGCGGCGGGGGGCGGTCAGCCCCAGCATTTT
-,-,TRBV5-1,TRBJ2-3,CASSVESVSDTQYF,TGCGCCAGCAGCGTGGAGTCAGTATCAGATACGCAGTATTTT
many,TRBD2,TRBV5-6,TRBJ2-7,CASSLLTSGSYEQYF,TGTGCCAGCAGCTTGTTAACTAGCGGATCCTACGAGCAGTACTTC
-,TRBD2,TRBV27,TRBJ2-5,CASSLAYGTSDLKWYF,TGTGCCAGCAGTTTAGCCTACGGGACTAGCGACTTGAAGTGGTACTTC
-,-,TRBV14,TRBJ2-1,CASSQVLSGRFLLSSYNEQFF,TGTGCCAGCAGCCAAGTTTTGAGCGGGCGTTTTTTATTGAGCTCCTACAATGAGCAGTTCTTC
-,-,TRBV25-1,TRBJ2-2,CASSGWRGNTGELFF,TGTGCCAGCAGTGGGTGGCGGGGGAACACCGGGGAGCTGTTTTTT
-,TRBD2,TRBV28,TRBJ2-1,CASTSYRREGRNEQFF,TGTGCCAGCACCTCATATCGGCGGGAGGGTCGGAATGAGCAGTTCTTC
once,-,TRBV4-1,TRBJ1-5,CASSQDTGYDQPQHF,TGCGCCAGCAGCCAAGACACAGGGTATGATCAGCCCCAGCATTTT